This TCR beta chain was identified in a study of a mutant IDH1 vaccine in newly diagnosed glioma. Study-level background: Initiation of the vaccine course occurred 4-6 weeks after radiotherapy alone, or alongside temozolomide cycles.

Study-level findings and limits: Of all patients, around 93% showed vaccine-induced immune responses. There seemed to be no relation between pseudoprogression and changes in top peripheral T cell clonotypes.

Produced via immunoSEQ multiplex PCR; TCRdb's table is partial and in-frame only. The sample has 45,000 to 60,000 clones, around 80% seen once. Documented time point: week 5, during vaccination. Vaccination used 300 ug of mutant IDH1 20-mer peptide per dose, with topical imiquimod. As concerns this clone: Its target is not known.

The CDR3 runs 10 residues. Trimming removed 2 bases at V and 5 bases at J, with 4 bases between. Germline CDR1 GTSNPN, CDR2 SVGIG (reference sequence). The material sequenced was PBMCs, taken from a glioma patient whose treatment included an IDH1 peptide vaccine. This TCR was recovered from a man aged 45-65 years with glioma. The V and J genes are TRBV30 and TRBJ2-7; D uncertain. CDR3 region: CAWSLDEQYF. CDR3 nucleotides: TGTGCCTGGAGTCTGGACGAGCAGTACTTC.